This note documents a single T cell receptor (beta chain) sequence. The record originates from a study of blood T cell repertoires in COVID-19. Study-level information: Samples taken during acute and convalescent COVID-19 were collected in the United States, Italy and Spain. Nucleic acid was either cDNA or gDNA, and it came from T cells, B-cell-depleted T cells, or PBMCs.

V was clipped by 6 bases and J by 5 bases; unmatched bases: 10. Germline V gene sequence: CDR1 MDHEN, CDR2 SYDVKM. This CDR3 contains 15 residues. As originally analysed: Amplifying reference gene primers gave estimates of nucleated cell counts. Measured with immunoSEQ multiplex PCR; TCRdb has only the in-frame clones, and not every one. V and J calls and clone size come straight from that table; D and trimming were deduced from the DNA. The repertoire has about 87,000 clones, over 70% of them found once; the top ten carry roughly 4.2%. This receptor was taken from a woman in her fifties or sixties with acute or convalescent COVID-19. Sequencing was performed on peripheral blood. This chain connects TRBV28 to TRBJ2-5, with 9 bases fitting TRBD1. CDR3 in amino acids: CASSRQGGLAETQYF. The DNA of the CDR3 is TGTGCCAGCAGCCGACAGGGGGGACTGGCGGAGACCCAGTACTTC.